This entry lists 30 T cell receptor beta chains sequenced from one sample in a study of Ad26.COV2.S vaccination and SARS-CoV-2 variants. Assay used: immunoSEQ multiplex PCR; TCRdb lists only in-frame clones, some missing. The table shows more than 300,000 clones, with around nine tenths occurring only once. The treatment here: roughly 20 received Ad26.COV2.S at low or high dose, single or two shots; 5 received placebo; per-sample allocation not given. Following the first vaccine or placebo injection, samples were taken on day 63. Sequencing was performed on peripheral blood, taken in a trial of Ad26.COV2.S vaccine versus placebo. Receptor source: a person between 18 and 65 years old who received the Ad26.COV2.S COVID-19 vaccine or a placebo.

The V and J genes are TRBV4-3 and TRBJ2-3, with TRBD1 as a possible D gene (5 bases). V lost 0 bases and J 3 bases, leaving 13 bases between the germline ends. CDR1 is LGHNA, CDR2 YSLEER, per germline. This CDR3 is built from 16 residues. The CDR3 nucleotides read TGCGCCAGCAGCCAAGATTTACGGAAGGGGACAGATACGCAGTATTTT. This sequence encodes CASSQDLRKGTDTQYF.

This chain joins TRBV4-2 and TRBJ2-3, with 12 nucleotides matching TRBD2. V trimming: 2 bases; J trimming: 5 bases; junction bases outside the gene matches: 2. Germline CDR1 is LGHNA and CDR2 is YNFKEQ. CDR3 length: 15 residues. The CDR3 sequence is CASSQSGLAGDTQYF. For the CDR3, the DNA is TGTGCCAGCAGCCAATCGGGACTAGCGGGAGATACGCAGTATTTT.

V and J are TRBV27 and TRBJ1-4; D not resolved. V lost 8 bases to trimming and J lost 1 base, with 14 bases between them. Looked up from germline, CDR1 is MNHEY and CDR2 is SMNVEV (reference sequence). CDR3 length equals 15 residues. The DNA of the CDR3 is TGTGCCAGCCGATTATTGCCGGGAACTAATGAAAAACTGTTTTTT. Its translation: CASRLLPGTNEKLFF.

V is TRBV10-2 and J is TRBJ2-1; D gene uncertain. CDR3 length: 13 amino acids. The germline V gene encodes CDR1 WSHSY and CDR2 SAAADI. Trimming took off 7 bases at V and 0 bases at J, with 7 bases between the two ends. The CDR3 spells CASTPSSYNEQFF. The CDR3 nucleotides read TGCGCCAGCACTCCAAGCTCCTACAATGAGCAGTTCTTC.

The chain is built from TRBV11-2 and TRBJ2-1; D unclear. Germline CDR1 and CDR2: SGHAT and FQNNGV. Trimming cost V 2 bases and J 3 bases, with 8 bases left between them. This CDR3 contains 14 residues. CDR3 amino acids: CASSLLFLYNEQFF. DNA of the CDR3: TGTGCCAGCAGCTTACTTTTCCTCTACAATGAGCAGTTCTTC. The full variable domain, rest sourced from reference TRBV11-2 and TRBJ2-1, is EAGVAQSPRYKIIEKRQSVAFWCNPISGHATLYWYQQILGQGPKLLIQFQNNGVVDDSQLPKDRFSAERLKGVDSTLKIQPAKLEDSAVYLCASSLLFLYNEQFFGPGTRLTVL.

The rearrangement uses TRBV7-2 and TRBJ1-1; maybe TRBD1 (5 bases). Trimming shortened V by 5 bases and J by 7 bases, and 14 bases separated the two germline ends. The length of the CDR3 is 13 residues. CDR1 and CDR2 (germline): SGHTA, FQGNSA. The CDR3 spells CASSEGAGGEAFF. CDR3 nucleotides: TGTGCCAGCAGCGAAGGGGCTGGCGGTGAAGCTTTCTTT.

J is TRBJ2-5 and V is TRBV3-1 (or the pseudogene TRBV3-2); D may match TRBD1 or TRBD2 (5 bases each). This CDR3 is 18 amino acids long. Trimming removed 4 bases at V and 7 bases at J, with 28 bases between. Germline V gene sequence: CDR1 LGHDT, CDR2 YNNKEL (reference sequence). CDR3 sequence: CASSPEVPPGPLRGTQYF. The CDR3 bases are TGTGCCAGCAGCCCCGAAGTTCCCCCGGGACCCCTCCGGGGGACCCAGTACTTC.

CDR3 coding DNA: TGTGCCAGTGATCAACCGGGACTCACCTACGAGCAGTACTTC. Its protein product is CASDQPGLTYEQYF. V is TRBV28 and J is TRBJ2-7, with a possible D match to TRBD2 (6 bases). Germline values: CDR1 MDHEN, CDR2 SYDVKM. V lost 9 bases and J 2 bases, leaving 17 bases between the germline ends. The CDR3 has 14 amino acids.

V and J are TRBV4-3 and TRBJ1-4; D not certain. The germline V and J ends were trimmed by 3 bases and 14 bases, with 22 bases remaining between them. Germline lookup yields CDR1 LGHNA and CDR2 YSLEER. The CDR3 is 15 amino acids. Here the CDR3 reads CASSHESELPQRLFF. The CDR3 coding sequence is TGCGCCAGCAGCCATGAATCAGAGTTACCTCAGAGGCTGTTTTTT.

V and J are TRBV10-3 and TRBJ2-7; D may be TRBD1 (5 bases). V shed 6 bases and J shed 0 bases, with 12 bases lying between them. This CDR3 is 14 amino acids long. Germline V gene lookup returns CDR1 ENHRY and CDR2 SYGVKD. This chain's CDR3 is CAISSTVRSYEQYF. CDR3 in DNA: TGTGCCATCAGCTCGACAGTCCGCTCCTACGAGCAGTACTTC.

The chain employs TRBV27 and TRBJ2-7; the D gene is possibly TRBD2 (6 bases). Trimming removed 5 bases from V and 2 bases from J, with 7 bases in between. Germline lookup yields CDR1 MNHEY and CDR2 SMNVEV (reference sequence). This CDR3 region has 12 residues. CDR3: CASSGGTYEQYF. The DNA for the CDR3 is TGTGCCAGCAGTGGGGGGACCTACGAGCAGTACTTC.

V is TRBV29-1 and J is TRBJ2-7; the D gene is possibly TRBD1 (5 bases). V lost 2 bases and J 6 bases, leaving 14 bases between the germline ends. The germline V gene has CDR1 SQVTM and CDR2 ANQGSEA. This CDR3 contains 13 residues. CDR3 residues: CSVEQGNPGEQYF. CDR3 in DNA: TGCAGCGTTGAACAGGGAAACCCGGGCGAGCAGTACTTC.

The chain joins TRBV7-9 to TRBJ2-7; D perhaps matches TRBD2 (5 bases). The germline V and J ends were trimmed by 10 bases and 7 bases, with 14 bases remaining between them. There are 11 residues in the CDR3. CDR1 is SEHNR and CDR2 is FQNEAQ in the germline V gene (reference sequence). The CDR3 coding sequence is TGTGCCACCACGAGCGGCTGGGAGCAGTACTTC. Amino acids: CATTSGWEQYF.

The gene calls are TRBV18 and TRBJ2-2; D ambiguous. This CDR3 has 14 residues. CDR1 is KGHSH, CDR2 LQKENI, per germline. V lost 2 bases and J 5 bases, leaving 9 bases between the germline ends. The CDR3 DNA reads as TGTGCCAGCTCACCAGACCTTATAACCGGGGAGCTGTTTTTT. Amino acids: CASSPDLITGELFF.

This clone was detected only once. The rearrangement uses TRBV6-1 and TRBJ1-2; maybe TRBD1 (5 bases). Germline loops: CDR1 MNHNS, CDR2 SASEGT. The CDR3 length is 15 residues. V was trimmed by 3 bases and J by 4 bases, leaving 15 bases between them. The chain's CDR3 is CASSDRGSPGYGYTF. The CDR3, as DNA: TGTGCCAGCAGTGATCGGGGCAGCCCGGGCTATGGCTACACCTTC.

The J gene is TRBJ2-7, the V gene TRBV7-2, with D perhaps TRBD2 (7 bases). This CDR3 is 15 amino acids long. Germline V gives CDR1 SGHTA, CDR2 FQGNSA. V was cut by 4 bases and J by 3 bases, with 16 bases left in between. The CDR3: CASSWGGPDLYEQYF. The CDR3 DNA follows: TGTGCCAGCAGCTGGGGGGGGCCAGACCTCTACGAGCAGTACTTC. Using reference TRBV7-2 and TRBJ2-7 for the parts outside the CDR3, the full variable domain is GAGVSQSPSNKVTEKGKDVELRCDPISGHTALYWYRQSLGQGLEFLIYFQGNSAPDKSGLPSDRFSAERTGGSVSTLTIQRTQQEDSAVYLCASSWGGPDLYEQYFGPGTRLTVT.

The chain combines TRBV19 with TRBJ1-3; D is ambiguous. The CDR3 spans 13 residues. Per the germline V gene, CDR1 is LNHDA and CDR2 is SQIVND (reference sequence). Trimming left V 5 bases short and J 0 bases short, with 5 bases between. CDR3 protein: CASSRVSGNTIYF. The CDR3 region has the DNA TGTGCCAGTAGTCGCGTCTCTGGAAACACCATATATTTT.

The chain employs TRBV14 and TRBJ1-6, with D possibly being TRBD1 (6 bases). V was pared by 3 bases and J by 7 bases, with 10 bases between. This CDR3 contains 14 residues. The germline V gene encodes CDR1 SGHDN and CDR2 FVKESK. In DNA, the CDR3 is TGTGCCAGCAGCCAGGGGACACAGAATTCACCCCTCCACTTT. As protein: CASSQGTQNSPLHF.

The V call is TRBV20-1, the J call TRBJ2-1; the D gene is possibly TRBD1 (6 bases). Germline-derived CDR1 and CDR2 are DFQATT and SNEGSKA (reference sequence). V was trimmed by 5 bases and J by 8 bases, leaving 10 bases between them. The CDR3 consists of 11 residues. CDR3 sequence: CSAPQGHEQFF. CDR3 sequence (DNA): TGCAGTGCTCCCCAGGGGCATGAGCAGTTCTTC.

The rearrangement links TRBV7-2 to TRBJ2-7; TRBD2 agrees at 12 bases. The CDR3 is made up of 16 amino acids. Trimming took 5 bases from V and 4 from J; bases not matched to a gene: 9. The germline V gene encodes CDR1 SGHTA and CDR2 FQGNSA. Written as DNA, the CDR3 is TGTGCCAGCAGCGGGGACCTAGCGGGGGGGCCTTACGAGCAGTACTTC. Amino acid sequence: CASSGDLAGGPYEQYF.

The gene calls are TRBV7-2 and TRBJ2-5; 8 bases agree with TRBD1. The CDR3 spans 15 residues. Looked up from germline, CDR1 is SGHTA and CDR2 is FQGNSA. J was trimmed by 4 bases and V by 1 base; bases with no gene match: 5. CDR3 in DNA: TGTGCCAGCAGCTTAGTATCCGACAGGGGAGAGACCCAGTACTTC. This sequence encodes CASSLVSDRGETQYF. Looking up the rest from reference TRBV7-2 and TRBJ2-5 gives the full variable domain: GAGVSQSPSNKVTEKGKDVELRCDPISGHTALYWYRQSLGQGLEFLIYFQGNSAPDKSGLPSDRFSAERTGGSVSTLTIQRTQQEDSAVYLCASSLVSDRGETQYFGPGTRLLVL.

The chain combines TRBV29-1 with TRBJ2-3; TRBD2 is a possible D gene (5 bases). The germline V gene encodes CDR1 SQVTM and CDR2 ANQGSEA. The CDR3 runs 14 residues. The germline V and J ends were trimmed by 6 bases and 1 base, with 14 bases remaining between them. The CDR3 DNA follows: TGCAGCGTGGTCGGGGTTACGGGCACAGATACGCAGTATTTT. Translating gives CSVVGVTGTDTQYF.

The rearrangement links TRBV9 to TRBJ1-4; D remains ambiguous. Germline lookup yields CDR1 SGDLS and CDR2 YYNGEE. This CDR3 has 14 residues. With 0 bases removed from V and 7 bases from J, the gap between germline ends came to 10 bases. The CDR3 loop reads CASSVGGLGEKLFF. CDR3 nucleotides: TGTGCCAGCAGCGTAGGCGGGCTCGGTGAAAAACTGTTTTTT.

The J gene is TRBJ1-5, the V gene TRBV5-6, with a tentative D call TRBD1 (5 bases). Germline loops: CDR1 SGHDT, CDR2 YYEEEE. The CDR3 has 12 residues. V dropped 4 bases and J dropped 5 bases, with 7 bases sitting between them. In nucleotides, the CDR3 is TGTGCCAGCAGCCGAGGGGATCAGCCCCAGCATTTT. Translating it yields CASSRGDQPQHF.

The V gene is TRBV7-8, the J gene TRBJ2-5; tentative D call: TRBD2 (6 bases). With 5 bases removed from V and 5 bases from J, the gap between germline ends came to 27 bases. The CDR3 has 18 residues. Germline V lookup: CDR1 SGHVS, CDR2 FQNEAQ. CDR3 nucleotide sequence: TGTGCCAGCAGCGCCGACCCGGGCCGGAGGGCCTCGGTGGAGACCCAGTACTTC. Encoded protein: CASSADPGRRASVETQYF.

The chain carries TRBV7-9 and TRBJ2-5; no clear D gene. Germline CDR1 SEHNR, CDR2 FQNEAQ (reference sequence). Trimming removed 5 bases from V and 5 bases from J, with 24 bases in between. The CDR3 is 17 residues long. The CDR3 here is CASSRRVTTDQRETQYF. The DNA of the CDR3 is TGTGCCAGCAGCCGTAGGGTAACTACGGATCAAAGGGAGACCCAGTACTTC.

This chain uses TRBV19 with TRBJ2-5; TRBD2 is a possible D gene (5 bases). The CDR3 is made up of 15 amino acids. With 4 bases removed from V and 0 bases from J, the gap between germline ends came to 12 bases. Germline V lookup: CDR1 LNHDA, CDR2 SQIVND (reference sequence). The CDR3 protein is CASSNSGLNQETQYF. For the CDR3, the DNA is TGTGCCAGTAGTAACTCAGGACTCAACCAAGAGACCCAGTACTTC.

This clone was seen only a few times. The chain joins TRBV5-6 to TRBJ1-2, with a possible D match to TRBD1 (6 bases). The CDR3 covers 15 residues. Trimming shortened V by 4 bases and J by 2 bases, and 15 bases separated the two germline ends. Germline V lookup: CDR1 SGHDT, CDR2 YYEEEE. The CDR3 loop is CASSLRDNLNYGYTF. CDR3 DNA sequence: TGTGCCAGCAGCCTCCGGGACAACCTAAACTATGGCTACACCTTC. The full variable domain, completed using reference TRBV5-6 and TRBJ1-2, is DAGVTQSPTHLIKTRGQQVTLRCSPKSGHDTVSWYQQALGQGPQFIFQYYEEEERQRGNFPDRFSGHQFPNYSSELNVNALLLGDSALYLCASSLRDNLNYGYTFGSGTRLTVV.

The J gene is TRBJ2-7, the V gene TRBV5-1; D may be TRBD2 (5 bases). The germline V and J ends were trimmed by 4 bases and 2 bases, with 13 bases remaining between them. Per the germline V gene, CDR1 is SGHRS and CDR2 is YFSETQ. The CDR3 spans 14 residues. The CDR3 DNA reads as TGCGCCAGCAGCGGCACGGAGGTTGCCTACGAGCAGTACTTC. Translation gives CASSGTEVAYEQYF.

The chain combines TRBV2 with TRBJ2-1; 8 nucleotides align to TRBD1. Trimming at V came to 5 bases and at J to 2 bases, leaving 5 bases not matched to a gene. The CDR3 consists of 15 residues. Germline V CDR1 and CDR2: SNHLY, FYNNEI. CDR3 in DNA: TGTGCCAGCAGTCCCGGGACAGGAGCCTACAATGAGCAGTTCTTC. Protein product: CASSPGTGAYNEQFF. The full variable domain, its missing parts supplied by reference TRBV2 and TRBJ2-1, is EPEVTQTPSHQVTQMGQEVILRCVPISNHLYFYWYRQILGQKVEFLVSFYNNEISEKSEIFDDQFSVERPDGSNFTLKIRSTKLEDSAMYFCASSPGTGAYNEQFFGPGTRLTVL.